This record covers a single TCR beta chain. The ends lost 6 bases at V and 5 bases at J; junction bases unmatched: 11. The CDR3 runs to 16 residues. In germline, CDR1 is MDHEN, CDR2 SYDVKM. Some clones are missing from TCRdb's copy, which holds only in-frame ones; the method was immunoSEQ multiplex PCR. The profile shows about 69,000 clones, 85% to 90% of them singletons. This entry is derived from a study of blood T cell repertoires in COVID-19. Study-level information: There were acute and convalescent COVID-19 samples, and they came from the United States, Italy and Spain. Nucleic acid was either cDNA or gDNA, and it came from T cells, B-cell-depleted T cells, or PBMCs.

The receptor was isolated from a woman aged 50 to 65 with active COVID-19. The sample taken for sequencing was peripheral blood. This sequence joins TRBV28 and TRBJ2-1, with 9 positions matching TRBD2. The CDR3 region is CASRVSGRSRNNEQFF. DNA of the CDR3: TGTGCCAGCAGGGTTAGCGGGAGATCCCGAAACAATGAGCAGTTCTTC.